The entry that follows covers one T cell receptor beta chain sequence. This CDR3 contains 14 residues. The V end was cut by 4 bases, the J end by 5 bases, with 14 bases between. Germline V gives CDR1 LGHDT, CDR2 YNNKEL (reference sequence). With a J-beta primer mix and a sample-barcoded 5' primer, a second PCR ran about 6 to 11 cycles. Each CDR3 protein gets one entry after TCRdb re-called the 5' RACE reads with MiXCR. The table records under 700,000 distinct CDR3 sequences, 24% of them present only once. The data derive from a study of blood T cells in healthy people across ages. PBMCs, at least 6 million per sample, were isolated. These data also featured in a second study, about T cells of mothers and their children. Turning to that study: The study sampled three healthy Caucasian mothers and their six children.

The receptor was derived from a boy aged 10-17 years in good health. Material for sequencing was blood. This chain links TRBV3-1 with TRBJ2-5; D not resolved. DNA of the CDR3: TGTGCCAGCAGCCTGAACCCAGGACCGGAGACCCAGTACTTC. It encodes CASSLNPGPETQYF.